These 7 T cell receptor beta chains came from one sample sequenced in a study of shared clonotypes between healthy human individuals. CD45RO-negative, CCR7-positively selected cells formed the naive CD8 fraction, excluding terminally differentiated effector memory CD45RA+ cells. TCRdb's table, derived via immunoSEQ multiplex PCR, lists solely in-frame clones and lacks some. The data contain 800,000 to 950,000 clones, 90% to 97% of them singletons. The specimen was naive CD8+ T cells sorted from blood. The receptors were sampled from a man aged 25 to 45 in good health.

This sequence joins TRBV11-2 and TRBJ2-1, with D perhaps given as TRBD1 or TRBD2 (5 bases each). Germline values: CDR1 SGHAT, CDR2 FQNNGV. This CDR3 is 17 amino acids long. Trimming removed 5 bases at V and 9 bases at J, with 26 bases between. CDR3: CASSRGVGLHPSSEQFF. The CDR3 DNA reads as TGTGCCAGCAGCCGAGGGGTTGGACTCCACCCCTCTAGTGAGCAGTTCTTC.

The chain carries TRBV30 and TRBJ2-7, with 7 nucleotides matching TRBD1. This CDR3 is 14 amino acids long. The V gene end was trimmed by 2 bases and the J gene end by 5 bases; junction bases not matched to a gene: 9. CDR1 GTSNPN and CDR2 SVGIG come from the germline V gene (reference sequence). The CDR3 spells CAWSHTGDWNEQYF. The CDR3 DNA sequence: TGTGCCTGGAGTCATACAGGGGATTGGAACGAGCAGTACTTC. Full variable domain (remainder filled in from reference TRBV30 and TRBJ2-7): SQTIHQWPATLVQPVGSPLSLECTVEGTSNPNLYWYRQAAGRGLQLLFYSVGIGQISSEVPQNLSASRPQDRQFILSSKKLLLSDSGFYLCAWSHTGDWNEQYFGPGTRLTVT.

J is TRBJ2-7 and V is TRBV28, with D possibly TRBD2 on 6 matching bases. V dropped 3 bases and J dropped 1 base, with 13 bases sitting between them. The germline V gene encodes CDR1 MDHEN and CDR2 SYDVKM. This CDR3 has 15 residues. For the CDR3, the DNA is TGTGCCAGCAGTTTGGAGGGCGAACTATCCTACGAGCAGTACTTC. It yields the protein CASSLEGELSYEQYF.

The chain is built from TRBV7-2 and TRBJ2-1; tentatively, D is TRBD1 or TRBD2 (5 bases each). CDR1 SGHTA and CDR2 FQGNSA come from the germline V gene. Between the trimmed V and J ends, which lost 5 bases and 5 bases, there was a span of 13 bases. This CDR3 contains 14 residues. DNA for the CDR3: TGTGCCAGCAGCGTGAGGGGATGGGACAATGAGCAGTTCTTC. Translating it yields CASSVRGWDNEQFF.

About this clone itself: One end of the junction varies from germline; a read error may be responsible. The chain links TRBV5-6 to TRBJ2-5; no clear D. Per germline, CDR1 SGHDT and CDR2 YYEEEE. The CDR3 totals 12 residues. The CDR3 sequence: CASSLASRLVNF. CDR3 in DNA: TGTGCCAGCAGCTTGGCATCACGCCTAGTAAACTTC.

This chain connects TRBV7-2 to TRBJ2-3; D perhaps matches TRBD2 (6 bases). The CDR3 runs 17 residues. Germline V CDR1 and CDR2: SGHTA, FQGNSA. V was clipped by 2 bases and J by 1 base, with 16 bases between them. This CDR3 is CASSLNAGTLGTDTQYF. CDR3 in DNA: TGTGCCAGCAGCTTAAATGCGGGAACTCTCGGCACAGATACGCAGTATTTT. The whole variable domain, remainder taken from reference TRBV7-2 and TRBJ2-3, is GAGVSQSPSNKVTEKGKDVELRCDPISGHTALYWYRQSLGQGLEFLIYFQGNSAPDKSGLPSDRFSAERTGGSVSTLTIQRTQQEDSAVYLCASSLNAGTLGTDTQYFGPGTRLTVL.

The rearrangement joins TRBV19 to TRBJ2-1; TRBD2 might be the D (5 bases). Trimming took off 3 bases at V and 1 base at J, with 10 bases between the two ends. The CDR3 is 15 amino acids. Germline CDR1 reads LNHDA; CDR2 reads SQIVND (reference sequence). In nucleotides, the CDR3 is TGTGCCAGTAGTATTGGTACTAGATCCTACAATGAGCAGTTCTTC. As protein: CASSIGTRSYNEQFF. The variable domain in full, completed from reference TRBV19 and TRBJ2-1, reads DGGITQSPKYLFRKEGQNVTLSCEQNLNHDAMYWYRQDPGQGLRLIYYSQIVNDFQKGDIAEGYSVSREKKESFPLTVTSAQKNPTAFYLCASSIGTRSYNEQFFGPGTRLTVL.